One sample yielded the 21 T cell receptor beta chains listed below, sequenced in a study of T cells in Graves' hyperthyroidism and ophthalmopathy. The investigators amplified TCR beta CDR3 regions from RNA transcripts. When the TCR CDR3 underwent first-round RT-PCR, the HTBI primer set was used. TCRdb re-called the multiplex PCR reads through MiXCR, storing one row per CDR3 protein. The table records about 400,000 distinct CDR3 sequences, about an eighth of them present only once. Sequencing was carried out using blood. Source of these receptors: a man between 50 and 59 years old with Graves' ophthalmopathy.

V usage is TRBV5-1 and J usage is TRBJ1-2; D remains unclear. Germline-derived CDR1 and CDR2 are SGHRS and YFSETQ. The ends were cut back, 0 bases at V and 6 bases at J, with 9 bases in the middle. The CDR3 has 13 residues. CDR3 protein: CASSLEGGNGYTF. In nucleotides, the CDR3 is TGCGCCAGCAGCTTGGAAGGAGGGAATGGCTACACCTTC.

The chain couples TRBV6-2 or TRBV6-3 to TRBJ2-1; D might be TRBD2 (6 bases). The V end lost 7 bases, the J end lost 9 bases, and 22 bases lay between the germline ends. The germline CDR1 and CDR2 sequences are MNHEY and SVGEGT. The CDR3 length is 15 residues. In nucleotides, the CDR3 is TGTGCCAGCACCGAACTAGTGGCGGGGAACAGTGAGCAGTTCTTC. It encodes CASTELVAGNSEQFF.

This clonotype was seen only a few times. This chain uses TRBV3-1 with TRBJ2-1, with 10 bases that match TRBD2. V lost 6 bases to trimming and J lost 6 bases; unmatched junction nucleotides: 5. This CDR3 is 14 amino acids long. The germline V gene has CDR1 LGHDT and CDR2 YNNKEL (reference sequence). The CDR3 DNA is TGTGCCAGCAGTCAGACTAGCGGGCTCAATGAGCAGTTCTTC. Its translation is CASSQTSGLNEQFF.

This clonotype was counted only a few times. V gene TRBV6-1 combines with J gene TRBJ2-5; 7 bases align to TRBD2. Germline V gene sequence: CDR1 MNHNS, CDR2 SASEGT. Germline trimming cut 6 bases from V and 4 bases from J; bases unmatched to any gene: 5. The CDR3 contains 13 residues. Here the CDR3 DNA reads TGTGCCAGCAGCCTCGGGACTACAGAGACCCAGTACTTC. Its protein product is CASSLGTTETQYF.

This clonotype was seen only a few times. The V and J genes are TRBV29-1 and TRBJ2-6, with 7 bases matching TRBD1. CDR3 length equals 15 residues. The germline gives CDR1 SQVTM, CDR2 ANQGSEA. Trimming cost V 4 bases and J 2 bases; bases outside gene matches: 5. The CDR3 protein is CSVGRGTAGANVLTF. The CDR3 DNA sequence: TGCAGCGTTGGGCGAGGGACAGCTGGGGCCAACGTCCTGACTTTC. Combining the CDR3 with reference TRBV29-1 and TRBJ2-6 gives the whole variable domain SAVISQKPSRDICQRGTSLTIQCQVDSQVTMMFWYRQQPGQSLTLIATANQGSEATYESGFVIDKFPISRPNLTFSTLTVSNMSPEDSSIYLCSVGRGTAGANVLTFGAGSRLTVL.

The rearrangement links TRBV20-1 to TRBJ1-5, with 9 bases fitting TRBD1. The CDR3 totals 13 residues. Germline V gives CDR1 DFQATT, CDR2 SNEGSKA (reference sequence). With V trimmed by 3 bases and J by 9 bases, 6 bases remained unmatched. In DNA form, the CDR3 reads TGCAGTGCTAGGCGGACAGGGGACCCGCCCCAGCATTTT. Translation: CSARRTGDPPQHF.

This clonotype was found many times. This chain links TRBV20-1 with TRBJ1-5; 7 nucleotides line up with TRBD1. Germline assignment: CDR1 DFQATT and CDR2 SNEGSKA (reference sequence). This CDR3 has 17 residues. The trim removed 6 bases at V and 1 base at J, leaving 15 bases unmatched. CDR3 nucleotides: TGCAGTGCCAGACTCCGACAGGGAGGGAAGAGCAATCAGCCCCAGCATTTT. This sequence encodes CSARLRQGGKSNQPQHF.

The CDR3: CASRKDWDRTSPLHF. CDR3 DNA: TGTGCCAGCCGTAAAGATTGGGACAGAACTTCACCCCTCCACTTT. The V and J genes are TRBV6-1 and TRBJ1-6; 7 bases line up with TRBD1. Germline assignment: CDR1 MNHNS and CDR2 SASEGT. The CDR3 runs to 15 residues. With V trimmed by 8 bases and J by 9 bases, 13 bases remained unmatched.

The chain employs TRBV7-9 and TRBJ2-1; 8 nucleotides align to TRBD2. The V gene end was trimmed by 4 bases and the J gene end by 14 bases; junction bases not matched to a gene: 22. Germline V gene data show CDR1 as SEHNR and CDR2 as FQNEAQ (reference sequence). The CDR3 runs 17 residues. The CDR3 spells CASSSTRESSGWGYEFF. CDR3 nucleotide sequence: TGTGCCAGCAGCTCAACCAGGGAATCTAGCGGGTGGGGGTATGAGTTCTTC.

Note on this clonotype: Germline is not matched at one junction end, which may reflect a read error. This chain uses TRBV7-9 with TRBJ1-2; D unclear. The CDR3 runs 13 residues. Germline V lookup: CDR1 SEHNR, CDR2 FQNEAQ (reference sequence). CDR3 bases: TGTGCCAGCAGCTTAGCGGTTTCCTATGGCTACGCCTTC. Residues: CASSLAVSYGYAF.

CDR3 protein: CSARDTERGLANTGELFF. The CDR3 nucleotides read TGCAGTGCTAGAGATACCGAGCGGGGTCTCGCGAACACCGGGGAGCTGTTTTTT. The J gene is TRBJ2-2, the V gene TRBV20-1; 7 bases are a match to TRBD2. The trim removed 0 bases at V and 0 bases at J, leaving 10 bases unmatched. The CDR3 consists of 18 residues. The V gene's germline CDR1 is DFQATT and CDR2 SNEGSKA (reference sequence).

This clonotype was picked up a small number of times. The gene calls are TRBV4-2 and TRBJ1-5; weak D call: TRBD1 (5 bases). This CDR3 has 13 residues. In germline, CDR1 is LGHNA, CDR2 YNFKEQ. The V and J ends lost 1 base and 12 bases respectively, with 13 bases between them. CDR3 residues: CASSQGGESFQHF. CDR3 sequence (DNA): TGTGCCAGCAGCCAAGGAGGGGAATCATTCCAGCATTTT.

This clonotype was detected ten times or more. V and J are TRBV5-1 and TRBJ2-1; D perhaps matches TRBD2 (5 bases). CDR1 and CDR2 from the germline V gene are SGHRS and YFSETQ. This CDR3 is built from 16 residues. V lost 0 bases and J lost 12, with 22 bases in between. DNA of the CDR3: TGCGCCAGCAGCTTGGGATCGGGTGGACTTGACCGGGGGCAGTTCTTC. Amino acid sequence: CASSLGSGGLDRGQFF.

The chain is built from TRBV18 and TRBJ2-7; 11 bases align to TRBD2. The CDR3 spans 19 residues. CDR1 is KGHSH and CDR2 is LQKENI in the germline V gene. The V gene end was trimmed by 5 bases and the J gene end by 3 bases; junction bases not matched to a gene: 18. CDR3 in amino acids: CASSSSGGPGTSGFYEQYF. CDR3 nucleotide sequence: TGTGCCAGCTCATCATCAGGGGGCCCCGGGACTAGCGGATTCTACGAGCAGTACTTC.

This clonotype has just a few counts. V gene TRBV27 combines with J gene TRBJ1-6, with 7 nucleotides matching TRBD1. Germline V CDR1 and CDR2: MNHEY, SMNVEV (reference sequence). Germline trimming cut 6 bases from V and 7 bases from J; bases unmatched to any gene: 12. CDR3 length equals 16 residues. DNA of the CDR3: TGTGCCAGCAGCCTAATCCGACAGGGAGAAAATTCACCCCTCCACTTT. Translating gives CASSLIRQGENSPLHF.

The table lists this clonotype with many counts. The gene calls are TRBV6-1 and TRBJ2-3, with TRBD2 identical over 9 bases. Germline V gene lookup returns CDR1 MNHNS and CDR2 SASEGT. V trimming: 5 bases; J trimming: 9 bases; junction bases outside the gene matches: 12. This CDR3 has 15 amino acids. The CDR3 region is CASSLAGHTGATQYF. The DNA for the CDR3 is TGTGCCAGCAGTCTAGCGGGACACACCGGGGCAACGCAGTATTTT.

This clonotype has at least ten counts. The gene calls are TRBV10-3 and TRBJ1-5; 10 bases line up with TRBD1. The germline V gene has CDR1 ENHRY and CDR2 SYGVKD. With 6 bases clipped from V and 4 bases from J, the junction kept 3 bases outside the gene matches. The CDR3 runs to 14 residues. The CDR3 DNA follows: TGTGCCATCAGAGGACAGGGGGGAAATCAGCCCCAGCATTTT. Its translation: CAIRGQGGNQPQHF.

This clonotype has just a few counts. As DNA, the CDR3 is TGTGCCAGCAACCAGGGACGGCTCTCTGGAAACACCATATATTTT. Protein: CASNQGRLSGNTIYF. The chain has TRBV6-2 or TRBV6-3 and TRBJ1-3, with D maybe TRBD1 (5 bases). Germline assignment: CDR1 MNHEY and CDR2 SVGEGT. Deletions cut 7 bases from V and 0 bases from J, with 13 bases between. The length of the CDR3 is 15 residues.

This clonotype was detected ten times or more. The genes are TRBV18 and TRBJ2-7, with 10 bases aligning to TRBD1. The ends lost 2 bases at V and 7 bases at J; junction bases unmatched: 5. The CDR3 consists of 14 residues. CDR1 is KGHSH and CDR2 is LQKENI in the germline V gene. CDR3: CASSPGTGAREQYF. CDR3 in DNA: TGTGCCAGCTCACCAGGGACAGGGGCGCGGGAGCAGTACTTC.

This clonotype was observed at least ten times. V usage is TRBV20-1 and J usage is TRBJ2-3, with 10 bases matching TRBD2. Per germline, CDR1 DFQATT and CDR2 SNEGSKA (reference sequence). The CDR3 is 15 amino acids. V lost 5 bases, J lost 0 bases, and 5 bases stayed unmatched. The CDR3 DNA sequence: TGCAGTGCTCAACTAGCGGGATTTAGCACAGATACGCAGTATTTT. This encodes CSAQLAGFSTDTQYF.

This clonotype was detected only a few times. The V call is TRBV27, the J call TRBJ1-2; a possible D gene is TRBD1 (5 bases). Germline CDR1 reads MNHEY; CDR2 reads SMNVEV (reference sequence). The germline V and J ends were trimmed by 4 bases and 4 bases, with 13 bases remaining between them. The CDR3 runs to 14 residues. The DNA of the CDR3 is TGTGCCAGCAGTTCCAGGGAGGACGGCTATGGCTACACCTTC. This gives the protein CASSSREDGYGYTF.